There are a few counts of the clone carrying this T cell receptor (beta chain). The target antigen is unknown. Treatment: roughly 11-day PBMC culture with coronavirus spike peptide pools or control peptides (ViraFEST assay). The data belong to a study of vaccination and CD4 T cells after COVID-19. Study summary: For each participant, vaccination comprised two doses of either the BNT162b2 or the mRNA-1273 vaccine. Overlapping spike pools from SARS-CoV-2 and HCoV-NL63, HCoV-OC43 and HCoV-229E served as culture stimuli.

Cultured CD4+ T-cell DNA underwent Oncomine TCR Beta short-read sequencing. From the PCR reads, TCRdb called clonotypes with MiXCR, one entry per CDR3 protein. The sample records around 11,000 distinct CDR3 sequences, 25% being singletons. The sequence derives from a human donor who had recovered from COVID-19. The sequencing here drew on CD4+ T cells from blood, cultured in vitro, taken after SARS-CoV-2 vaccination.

The CDR3 DNA reads as TGTGCCAGTAGTCGGACAGTTAAAGTCTACGAGCAGTACTTC. The encoded protein is CASSRTVKVYEQYF. This chain links TRBV19 with TRBJ2-7, with TRBD1 as a possible D gene (6 bases). CDR3 length: 14 amino acids. The germline gives CDR1 LNHDA, CDR2 SQIVND (reference sequence). V gave up 5 bases and J gave up 3 bases, with 14 bases separating them.